A single sample gave rise to the 13 T cell receptor beta chains below, sequenced in a study of T cell responses to AZD1222 COVID-19 vaccine. Some clones are missing from TCRdb's copy, which holds only in-frame ones; the method was immunoSEQ multiplex PCR. The table includes 120,000 to 150,000 clones, roughly 89% detected once. The sample was peripheral blood, taken 28 days after the second AZD1222 dose. The receptors derive from an adult who received the AZD1222 COVID-19 vaccine.

The chain has TRBV4-3 and TRBJ1-1; D is possibly TRBD1 (5 bases). Germline assignment: CDR1 LGHNA and CDR2 YSLEER. V was clipped by 8 bases and J by 10 bases, with 17 bases between them. The CDR3 length is 12 residues. The CDR3 here is CASSHPGVGAFF. In DNA form, the CDR3 reads TGCGCCAGCTCGCACCCGGGGGTAGGAGCTTTCTTT.

This chain uses TRBV9 with TRBJ2-3; 7 bases map to TRBD2. V lost 0 bases to trimming and J lost 2 bases; unmatched junction nucleotides: 3. The CDR3 is 15 residues long. CDR1 and CDR2 (germline): SGDLS, YYNGEE. The CDR3 sequence is CASSVDQRDTDTQYF. Here the CDR3 DNA reads TGTGCCAGCAGCGTAGACCAGCGGGACACAGATACGCAGTATTTT. The variable domain in full, with the rest retrieved from reference TRBV9 and TRBJ2-3, is DSGVTQTPKHLITATGQRVTLRCSPRSGDLSVYWYQQSLDQGLQFLIQYYNGEERAKGNILERFSAQQFPDLHSELNLSSLELGDSALYFCASSVDQRDTDTQYFGPGTRLTVL.

The chain links TRBV19 to TRBJ1-5; perhaps TRBD1 as D (5 bases). From germline, CDR1 is LNHDA and CDR2 SQIVND (reference sequence). This CDR3 is built from 15 residues. V shed 5 bases and J shed 4 bases, with 15 bases lying between them. Written as DNA, the CDR3 is TGTGCCAGTAGTTGGGGCCGTTTTATGAATCAGCCCCAGCATTTT. It is translated as CASSWGRFMNQPQHF. The full variable domain, completed using reference TRBV19 and TRBJ1-5, is DGGITQSPKYLFRKEGQNVTLSCEQNLNHDAMYWYRQDPGQGLRLIYYSQIVNDFQKGDIAEGYSVSREKKESFPLTVTSAQKNPTAFYLCASSWGRFMNQPQHFGDGTRLSIL.

This chain links TRBV28 with TRBJ1-2; 10 nucleotides line up with TRBD1. This CDR3 region has 20 residues. V was clipped by 2 bases and J by 8 bases; unmatched bases: 23. Germline assignment: CDR1 MDHEN and CDR2 SYDVKM. CDR3 region: CASSLKRDRGGLGILWGYTF. The CDR3 coding sequence is TGTGCCAGCAGTTTAAAGCGGGACAGGGGTGGTTTAGGAATTCTATGGGGCTACACCTTC.

V is TRBV7-8 and J is TRBJ1-2, with D hard to call. CDR3 length: 14 residues. Germline lookup yields CDR1 SGHVS and CDR2 FQNEAQ. The V end lost 1 base, the J end lost 8 bases, and 14 bases lay between the germline ends. For the CDR3, the DNA is TGTGCCAGCAGCTTAGAGGACCGAGGTTACGGCTACACCTTC. This encodes CASSLEDRGYGYTF.

The genes are TRBV19 and TRBJ1-4; D is unresolved. The CDR3 is made up of 14 amino acids. Trimming took 5 bases from V and 8 from J, leaving 15 bases between them. Germline loops: CDR1 LNHDA, CDR2 SQIVND (reference sequence). This CDR3 is CASSYLGEREKLFF. For the CDR3, the DNA is TGTGCCAGTAGTTACCTGGGAGAGCGGGAAAAACTGTTTTTT.

The chain has TRBV12-5 and TRBJ1-1; the D gene is possibly TRBD1 (6 bases). CDR1 LGHNT and CDR2 FRNRAP come from the germline V gene. V lost 3 bases to trimming and J lost 3 bases, with 14 bases between them. The CDR3 has 15 amino acids. CDR3 nucleotides: TGTGCTAGTGGTTTCCAAGGGGGATTGGACACTGAAGCTTTCTTT. Amino acid sequence: CASGFQGGLDTEAFF.

V usage is TRBV29-1 and J usage is TRBJ1-3; no firm D call. CDR3 length equals 15 residues. Germline V gives CDR1 SQVTM, CDR2 ANQGSEA. Trimming shortened V by 0 bases and J by 2 bases, and 11 bases separated the two germline ends. The CDR3 sequence: CSVEDPRSPGNTIYF. The CDR3 region has the DNA TGCAGCGTTGAAGATCCCCGAAGCCCTGGAAACACCATATATTTT.

The CDR3 sequence is CASSQREGPYNEQFF. The CDR3 DNA follows: TGTGCCAGCAGTCAGCGGGAGGGCCCCTACAATGAGCAGTTCTTC. The J gene is TRBJ2-1, the V gene TRBV6-5; 10 positions agree with TRBD2. The CDR3 is 15 residues long. CDR1 is MNHEY, CDR2 SVGAGI, per germline. V shed 5 bases and J 2 bases; nucleotides not matched to a gene: 3.

The rearrangement uses TRBV3-1 (or the pseudogene TRBV3-2) and TRBJ1-2, with D unresolved. The V end was cut by 3 bases, the J end by 6 bases, with 11 bases between. The germline V gene encodes CDR1 LGHDT and CDR2 YNNKEL (reference sequence). This CDR3 comprises 13 residues. The CDR3 DNA reads TGTGCCAGCAGCCACGCGACATCTAATGGCTACACCTTC. Translating gives CASSHATSNGYTF.

The chain couples TRBV6-5 to TRBJ1-1; possible D gene TRBD1, 6 bases. The germline V gene encodes CDR1 MNHEY and CDR2 SVGAGI. The CDR3 extends over 14 amino acids. V was pared by 8 bases and J by 0 bases, with 13 bases between. This chain's CDR3 is CASERGTMNTEAFF. The CDR3 DNA follows: TGTGCCAGCGAGAGAGGGACAATGAACACTGAAGCTTTCTTT.

J is TRBJ2-3 and V is TRBV30; D perhaps matches TRBD2 (6 bases). Germline CDR1 GTSNPN, CDR2 SVGIG (reference sequence). Trimming removed 0 bases at V and 0 bases at J, with 10 bases between. The CDR3 is 15 amino acids. CDR3 nucleotide sequence: TGTGCCTGGAGTGTTCCGGGAGCGAGCACAGATACGCAGTATTTT. This sequence encodes CAWSVPGASTDTQYF.

This clone has only one observation. This rearrangement joins TRBV15 to TRBJ1-1, with D hard to call. The CDR3 totals 13 residues. The germline V gene has CDR1 LNHNV and CDR2 YYDKDF (reference sequence). Trimming stripped 3 bases from V and 1 base from J, with 6 bases between. CDR3 sequence reads: CATSSVENTEAFF. DNA of the CDR3: TGTGCCACCAGCAGCGTAGAGAACACTGAAGCTTTCTTT.